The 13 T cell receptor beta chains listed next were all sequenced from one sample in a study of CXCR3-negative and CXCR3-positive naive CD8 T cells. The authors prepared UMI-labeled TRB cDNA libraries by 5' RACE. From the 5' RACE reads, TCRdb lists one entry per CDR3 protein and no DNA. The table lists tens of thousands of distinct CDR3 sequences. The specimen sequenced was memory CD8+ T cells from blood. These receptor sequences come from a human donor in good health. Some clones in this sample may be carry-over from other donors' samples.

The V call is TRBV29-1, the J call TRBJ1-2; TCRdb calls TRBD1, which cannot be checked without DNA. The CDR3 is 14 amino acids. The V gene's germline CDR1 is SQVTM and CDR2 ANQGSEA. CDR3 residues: CSAAGGPGYYGYTF.

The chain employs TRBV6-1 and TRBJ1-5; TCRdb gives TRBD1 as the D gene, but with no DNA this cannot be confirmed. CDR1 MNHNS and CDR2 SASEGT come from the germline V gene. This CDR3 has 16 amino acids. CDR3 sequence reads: CASSPLRGARNQPQHF.

CDR3 sequence reads: CASHHRAADTQYF. The chain recombines TRBV27 with TRBJ2-3; TCRdb's D call, TRBD1, is unchecked because there is no DNA. The germline CDR1 and CDR2 sequences are MNHEY and SMNVEV (reference sequence). There are 13 residues in the CDR3.

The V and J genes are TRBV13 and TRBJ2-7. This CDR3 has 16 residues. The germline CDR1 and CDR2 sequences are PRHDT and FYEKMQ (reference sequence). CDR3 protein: CASSLGVGTVQYEQYF.

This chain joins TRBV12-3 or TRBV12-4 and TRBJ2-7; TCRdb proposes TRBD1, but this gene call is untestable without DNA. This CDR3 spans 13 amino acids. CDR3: CASSLKGAYEQYF.

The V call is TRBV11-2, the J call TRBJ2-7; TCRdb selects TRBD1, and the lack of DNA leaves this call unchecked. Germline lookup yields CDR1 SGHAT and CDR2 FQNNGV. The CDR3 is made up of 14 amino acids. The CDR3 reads CASSLGRASYEQYF.

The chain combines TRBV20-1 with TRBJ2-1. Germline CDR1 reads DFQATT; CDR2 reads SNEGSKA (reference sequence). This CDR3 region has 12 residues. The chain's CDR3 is CSAREEDNEQFF.

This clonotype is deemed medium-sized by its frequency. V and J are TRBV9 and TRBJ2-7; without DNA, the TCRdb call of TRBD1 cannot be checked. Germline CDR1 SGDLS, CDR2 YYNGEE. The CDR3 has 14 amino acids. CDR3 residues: CASSAGQGTYEQYF.

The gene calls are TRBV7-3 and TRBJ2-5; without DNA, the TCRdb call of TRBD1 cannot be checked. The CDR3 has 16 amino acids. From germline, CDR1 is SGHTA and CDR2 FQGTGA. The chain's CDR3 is CASSKQGGSVRETQYF.

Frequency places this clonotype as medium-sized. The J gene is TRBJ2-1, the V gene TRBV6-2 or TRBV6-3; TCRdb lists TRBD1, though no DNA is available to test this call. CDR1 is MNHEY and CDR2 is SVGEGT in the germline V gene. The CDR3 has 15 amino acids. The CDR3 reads CATREQGSLYNEQFF.

The CDR3 is CASSTGTGWAYGYTF. This chain uses TRBV14 with TRBJ1-2; the TCRdb call, TRBD1, lacks DNA for checking. CDR3 length: 15 amino acids. Germline V gene lookup returns CDR1 SGHDN and CDR2 FVKESK.

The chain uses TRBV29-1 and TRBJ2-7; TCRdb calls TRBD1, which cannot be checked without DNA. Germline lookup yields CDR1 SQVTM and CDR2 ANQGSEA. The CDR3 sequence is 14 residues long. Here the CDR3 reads CSVELLGQGNEQYF.

The chain's CDR3 is CASSLAGGDEQFF. The V and J genes are TRBV7-9 and TRBJ2-1; the D gene TCRdb calls, TRBD1, cannot be checked with no DNA. Germline CDR1 SEHNR, CDR2 FQNEAQ (reference sequence). The CDR3 extends over 13 amino acids.